This T cell receptor (beta chain) was identified in a study of blood T cells in healthy people across ages. Together with a sample-barcoded 5' primer, a J-beta primer mix was included in a second PCR lasting about 7 to 12 cycles. Every sample returned 2.5 million or more CDR3-containing paired-end reads. TCRdb passed the 5' RACE reads through MiXCR, listing each CDR3 protein once. Here the sample spans under 1,000,000 distinct CDR3 sequences, about 36% being singletons. General study points: Estimates of diversity drawn from one million T cells were considered underestimates. Diversity of TCR beta per million T cells declined in a roughly linear way with age.

Trimming took off 6 bases at V and 4 bases at J, with 9 bases between the two ends. The V gene's germline CDR1 is ENHRY and CDR2 SYGVKD. This CDR3 is built from 12 residues. On this clonotype itself: What it binds is not known.

The receptor was isolated from a man in his late teens or twenties in good health. The chain carries TRBV10-3 and TRBJ1-1, with D perhaps TRBD1 (6 bases). Material: blood. The CDR3 here is CAISQGITEAFF. DNA of the CDR3: TGTGCCATCAGCCAGGGGATCACTGAAGCTTTCTTT.